What follows are 8 T cell receptor beta chains derived from one specimen sequenced in a study of shared clonotypes between healthy human individuals. Generated by immunoSEQ multiplex PCR, the TCRdb table keeps only in-frame clones and is missing some. The table shows under 1,100,000 clones, with about 75% occurring only once. The sequencing input was memory CD4+ T cells sorted from blood. Regarding subset: CD45RA-negative fraction. These TCRs come from a man younger than 35 in good health.

The rearrangement joins TRBV28 to TRBJ2-2, with no clear D. Trimming removed 7 bases at V and 6 bases at J, with 9 bases between. The CDR3 covers 12 residues. CDR1 and CDR2 from the germline V gene are MDHEN and SYDVKM. CDR3 nucleotide sequence: TGTGCCAGCAAGTGGGCCTCCGGGGAGCTGTTTTTT. This sequence encodes CASKWASGELFF.

V is TRBV30 and J is TRBJ2-1, with TRBD1 matching over 7 bases. Trimming cost V 0 bases and J 0 bases; bases outside gene matches: 5. The CDR3 has 16 residues. The germline CDR1 and CDR2 sequences are GTSNPN and SVGIG (reference sequence). The CDR3 here is CAWSVGGSSSYNEQFF. CDR3 in DNA: TGTGCCTGGAGTGTAGGGGGCAGTAGCTCCTACAATGAGCAGTTCTTC.

This clone was detected only a few times. The V and J genes are TRBV16 and TRBJ1-6; D unclear. Between the trimmed V and J ends, which lost 2 bases and 7 bases, there was a span of 6 bases. The CDR3 covers 13 residues. Germline V lookup: CDR1 KGHSY, CDR2 FQNENV. As DNA, the CDR3 is TGTGCCAGCAGCCAAGCCTTCAATTCACCCCTCCACTTT. Its translation is CASSQAFNSPLHF.

This chain uses TRBV7-2 with TRBJ1-2, with 7 bases fitting TRBD1. Unmatched junction bases numbered 8, after V lost 2 bases and J lost 5 bases. Germline loops: CDR1 SGHTA, CDR2 FQGNSA. This CDR3 region has 15 residues. CDR3 DNA sequence: TGTGCCAGCAGCTTACTCTCAGGGGGTGCTTATGGCTACACCTTC. Amino acids: CASSLLSGGAYGYTF.

The V call is TRBV11-2, the J call TRBJ2-5; 10 nucleotides agree with TRBD2. The CDR3 contains 14 residues. The germline V gene encodes CDR1 SGHAT and CDR2 FQNNGV. V shed 2 bases and J 5 bases; nucleotides not matched to a gene: 2. The CDR3 sequence is CASSLLAGVETQYF. For the CDR3, the DNA is TGTGCCAGCAGCTTACTAGCGGGAGTGGAGACCCAGTACTTC.

This chain joins TRBV18 and TRBJ2-1, with TRBD2 as a possible D gene (5 bases). Trimming left V 3 bases short and J 2 bases short, with 11 bases between. Germline CDR1 and CDR2: KGHSH and LQKENI. CDR3 length: 15 residues. The CDR3 reads CASSPDSGTYNEQFF. As DNA, the CDR3 is TGTGCCAGCTCACCGGACTCGGGCACCTACAATGAGCAGTTCTTC.

The chain couples TRBV30 to TRBJ2-6, with 9 bases aligning to TRBD1. CDR3 length equals 16 residues. V lost 1 base and J lost 0; bases outside the gene matches: 1. The germline V gene encodes CDR1 GTSNPN and CDR2 SVGIG (reference sequence). CDR3 DNA: TGTGCCTGGAGTGAGGGACAGGGCTCTGGGGCCAACGTCCTGACTTTC. It yields the protein CAWSEGQGSGANVLTF.

The genes are TRBV5-1 and TRBJ2-1, with D perhaps matching TRBD2 (5 bases). The CDR3 runs to 13 residues. The germline V gene has CDR1 SGHRS and CDR2 YFSETQ. The V and J ends lost 3 bases and 7 bases respectively, with 11 bases between them. The CDR3 nucleotides are TGCGCCAGCAGCTCCGAACTAGTAAATGAGCAGTTCTTC. Translation: CASSSELVNEQFF.